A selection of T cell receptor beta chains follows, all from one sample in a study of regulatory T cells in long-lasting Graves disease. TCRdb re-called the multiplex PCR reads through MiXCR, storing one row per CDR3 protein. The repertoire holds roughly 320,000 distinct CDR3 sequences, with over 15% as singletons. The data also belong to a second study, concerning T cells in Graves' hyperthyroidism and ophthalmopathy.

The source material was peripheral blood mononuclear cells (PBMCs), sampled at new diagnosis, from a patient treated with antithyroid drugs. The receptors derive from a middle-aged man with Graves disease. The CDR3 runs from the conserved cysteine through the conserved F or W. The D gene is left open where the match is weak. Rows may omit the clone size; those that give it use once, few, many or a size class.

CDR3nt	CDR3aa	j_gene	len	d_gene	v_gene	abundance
TGTGCCAGCTCAAAAAGGGGCGTCGTCTATGGCTACACCTTC	CASSKRGVVYGYTF	TRBJ1-2	14	.	TRBV6-1	few
TGTGCCAGCAGTGAAACACAGCTAAGAGCCCAGTACTTC	CASSETQLRAQYF	TRBJ2-5	13	.	TRBV2	many
TGTGCCAGCTCACCACCACAGGGATTTGACACCGGGGAGCTGTTTTTT	CASSPPQGFDTGELFF	TRBJ2-2	16	.	TRBV18	few
TGCAGCGTGTGGGACCGTGGAACAGATACGCAGTATTTT	CSVWDRGTDTQYF	TRBJ2-3	13	.	TRBV29-1	many
TGTGCCAGCAGTGAAGTAAGGGGCTCGGGGGCGCGGTACTTC	CASSEVRGSGARYF	TRBJ2-7	14	.	TRBV2	.
TGTGCCAGCCTAGGGAGGAATGAGCAGTTCTTC	CASLGRNEQFF	TRBJ2-1	11	.	TRBV2	few
TGTGCCAGCAGAAGGGTATCAAACACTGAAGCTTTCTTT	CASRRVSNTEAFF	TRBJ1-1	13	.	TRBV6-1	few
TGCAGTGCTAGTCCCCCAATCAAGGGGGCGACTGAAGCTTTCTTT	CSASPPIKGATEAFF	TRBJ1-1	15	TRBD1	TRBV20-1	.
TGCGCCAGCAGCCCCCGGGACAGGGCTCCTGGTTTTAATTCACCCCTCCACTTT	CASSPRDRAPGFNSPLHF	TRBJ1-6	18	TRBD1	TRBV4-1	few
TGTGCCAGCAGTTCGCTTACCGGGGCCTATCAGCCCCAGCATTTT	CASSSLTGAYQPQHF	TRBJ1-5	15	.	TRBV6-5	.
TGCGCCAGCAGCCAAGCGGGACAGCTGAGCTCCTACGAGCAGTACTTC	CASSQAGQLSSYEQYF	TRBJ2-7	16	TRBD1	TRBV4-1	few
TGTGCCAGCAGTTTAACCCAGAGAGGAAACACCATATATTTT	CASSLTQRGNTIYF	TRBJ1-3	14	.	TRBV28	few
TGTGCCAGCAGTGATGGCCCGGCGCAAGAGACCCAGTACTTC	CASSDGPAQETQYF	TRBJ2-5	14	.	TRBV6-1	many
TGTGCCAGCAGCTTGGAGTCCGATACGCAGTATTTT	CASSLESDTQYF	TRBJ2-3	12	.	TRBV5-1	many
TGTGCCAGCAGCCAAGGCCCCCGGGGTAACACTGAAGCTTTCTTT	CASSQGPRGNTEAFF	TRBJ1-1	15	.	TRBV4-2	few
TGTGCCAGCAGCTTGGCGAACTGGGAAAACACTGAAGCTTTCTTT	CASSLANWENTEAFF	TRBJ1-1	15	.	TRBV5-4	many